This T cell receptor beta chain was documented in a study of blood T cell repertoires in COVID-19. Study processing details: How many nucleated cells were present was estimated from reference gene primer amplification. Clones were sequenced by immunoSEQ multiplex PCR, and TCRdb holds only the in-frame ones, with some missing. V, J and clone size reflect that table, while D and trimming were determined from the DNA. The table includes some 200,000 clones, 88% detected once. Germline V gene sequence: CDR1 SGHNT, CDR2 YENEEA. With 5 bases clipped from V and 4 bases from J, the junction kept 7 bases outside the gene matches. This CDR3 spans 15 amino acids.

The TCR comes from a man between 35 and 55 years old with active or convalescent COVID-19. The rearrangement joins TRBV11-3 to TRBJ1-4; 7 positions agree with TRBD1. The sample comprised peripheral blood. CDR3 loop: CASSPRDSYNEKLFF. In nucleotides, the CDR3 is TGTGCCAGCAGCCCCCGGGACAGCTATAATGAAAAACTGTTTTTT.